The sequence of this T cell receptor beta chain was determined in a study of blood T cell repertoires in COVID-19. Clones were sequenced by immunoSEQ multiplex PCR, and TCRdb holds only the in-frame ones, with some missing. Of some 54,000 clones listed, roughly four fifths are singletons. V was pared by 0 bases and J by 2 bases, with 12 bases between. Germline loops: CDR1 SGHNT, CDR2 YYREEE (reference sequence). The CDR3 extends over 15 amino acids. J is TRBJ2-7 and V is TRBV5-4; D not resolved. The sample taken for sequencing was peripheral blood. The source is a woman between 55 and 75 years old with acute or convalescent COVID-19. This CDR3 is CASSLDQSMTYEQYF. The DNA of the CDR3 is TGTGCCAGCAGCTTGGATCAGTCAATGACCTACGAGCAGTACTTC.